This T cell receptor beta chain is drawn from a study of breast tumors, draining lymph nodes, adjacent tissues. Study results and caveats: Tumors had less TCR diversity than lymph nodes, more than nontumor tissue.

The lymph nodes were axillary draining lymph nodes from breast cancer patients. TCRdb analysed the multiplex PCR reads with MiXCR anew, one entry per CDR3 protein. The data show 150,000 to 250,000 distinct CDR3 sequences, with roughly 31% seen just once and over 4% held by the top ten. This clonotype was counted ten times or more. The target antigen is unknown. The J segment lost 4 bases and the V segment lost 5 bases, leaving 8 bases of the junction unmatched. This CDR3 has 14 residues. Germline loops: CDR1 SGHTA, CDR2 FQGNSA. Material: axillary lymph node tissue. J is TRBJ2-7 and V is TRBV7-2; the match to TRBD2 covers 7 bases. This TCR was recovered from a female donor with breast cancer. Some clones in this sample may be carry-over from other donors' samples. The CDR3 DNA follows: TGTGCCAGCAGCATCGGGACTAATGATTACGAGCAGTACTTC. It specifies CASSIGTNDYEQYF.